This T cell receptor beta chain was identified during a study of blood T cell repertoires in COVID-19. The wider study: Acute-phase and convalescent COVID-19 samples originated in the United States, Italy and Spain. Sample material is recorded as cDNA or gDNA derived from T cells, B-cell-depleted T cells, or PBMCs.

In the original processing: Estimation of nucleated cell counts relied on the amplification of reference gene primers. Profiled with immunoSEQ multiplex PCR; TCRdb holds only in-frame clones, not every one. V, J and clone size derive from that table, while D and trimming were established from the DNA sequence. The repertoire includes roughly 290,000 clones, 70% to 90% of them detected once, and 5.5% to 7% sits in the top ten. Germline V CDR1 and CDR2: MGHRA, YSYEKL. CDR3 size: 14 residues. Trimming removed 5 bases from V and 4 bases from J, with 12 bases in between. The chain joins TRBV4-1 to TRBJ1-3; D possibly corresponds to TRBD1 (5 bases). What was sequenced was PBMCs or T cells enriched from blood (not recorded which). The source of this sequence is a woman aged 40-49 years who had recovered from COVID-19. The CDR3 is CASSSGRAGNTIYF. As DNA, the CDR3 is TGCGCCAGCAGCAGTGGCAGGGCCGGAAACACCATATATTTT.